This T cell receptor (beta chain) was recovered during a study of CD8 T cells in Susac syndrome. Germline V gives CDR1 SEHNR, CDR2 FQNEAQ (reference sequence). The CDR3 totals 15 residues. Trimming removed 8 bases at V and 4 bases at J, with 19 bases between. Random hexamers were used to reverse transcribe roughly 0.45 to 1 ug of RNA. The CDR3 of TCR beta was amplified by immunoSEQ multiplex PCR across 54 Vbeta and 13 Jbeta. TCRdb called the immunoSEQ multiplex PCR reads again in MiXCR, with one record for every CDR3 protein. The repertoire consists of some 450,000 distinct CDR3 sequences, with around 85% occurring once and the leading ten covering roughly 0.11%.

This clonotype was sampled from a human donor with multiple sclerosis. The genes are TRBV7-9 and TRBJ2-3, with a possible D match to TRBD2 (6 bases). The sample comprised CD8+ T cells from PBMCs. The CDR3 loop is CASPIAGTQPDTQYF. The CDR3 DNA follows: TGTGCCAGCCCCATTGCGGGAACGCAACCAGATACGCAGTATTTT.